The clone carrying this T cell receptor beta chain has just a few counts. Its antigen remains unidentified. Unique molecular identifiers tagged the TCRbeta library. TCRdb passed the PCR reads through MiXCR, listing each CDR3 protein once. Among roughly 310,000 distinct CDR3 sequences listed, roughly 21% were seen once. The CDR3 is 16 amino acids. After removal of 0 bases from V and 3 bases from J, the junction contained 6 bases not matched to a gene. Germline V CDR1 and CDR2: MGHDK, SYGVNS. This sample was taken from a study of T-cell reconstitution after alpha-beta-depleted transplantation in children. The study's findings and limits: Diversity of TCRbeta at day 60 was high in some patients, arising from surviving recipient T cells and thymic progenitors. Among T cells one year after transplant, newly produced cells accounted for most counts and diversity.

The source is a male patient younger than 18 who had a stem cell transplant for acute lymphoblastic leukemia, so the T cells may come from the graft donor. Material: PBMCs, mostly from graft donor cells, obtained 180 days after TCRalphabeta/CD19-depleted stem cell transplant. This chain connects TRBV25-1 to TRBJ2-3; 7 bases fit TRBD2. The CDR3 sequence: CASSEYRGRGTDTQYF. Here the CDR3 DNA reads TGTGCCAGCAGTGAATATCGCGGGAGAGGGACAGATACGCAGTATTTT.